This T cell receptor beta chain emerged from a study of beta chain features in type 1 diabetes. Overall study context: Cells sorted and examined across all samples totaled roughly 98 million.

V was clipped by 0 bases and J by 7 bases, with 15 bases between them. CDR3 length equals 15 residues. The germline V gene has CDR1 LGHNA and CDR2 YSLEER. cDNA synthesis used the whole RNA isolate, giving expressed TCRB sequences. Some clones are missing from TCRdb's copy, which holds only in-frame ones; the method was immunoSEQ multiplex PCR. The repertoire holds around 140,000 clones, with roughly 10% as singletons. This chain links TRBV4-3 with TRBJ1-2; D is undetermined. Sequencing was performed on central memory CD4+ T cells from blood. The TCR comes from a woman between 40 and 55 years old in good health. The CDR3 sequence: CASSQDKGGPGGYTF. CDR3 nucleotide sequence: TGCGCCAGCAGCCAAGATAAGGGAGGGCCTGGTGGCTACACCTTC.